The sequence of this TCR beta chain was determined in a study of cytomegalovirus exposure and HLA in healthy donors. Primers for the PCR totalled 60 Vbeta and 13 Jbeta. TCRdb's copy holds only in-frame clones and misses some; the assay was immunoSEQ multiplex PCR. The repertoire table contains 120,000 or so clones. The specimen sequenced was PBMCs. This receptor was identified in a man younger than 35 in good health and CMV-seronegative.

DNA of the CDR3: TGTGCCTGGAGTTCACCCCGACTAGGAGGGTTGGCAGATACGCAGTATTTT. Its translation: CAWSSPRLGGLADTQYF. The gene calls are TRBV30 and TRBJ2-3; D is possibly TRBD2 (6 bases). Deletions cut 2 bases from V and 4 bases from J, with 22 bases between. The germline V gene encodes CDR1 GTSNPN and CDR2 SVGIG (reference sequence). The CDR3 has 17 amino acids.